This is a list of T cell receptor beta chains from one sample in a study of blood T cell repertoires in COVID-19. The table came from immunoSEQ multiplex PCR; TCRdb's copy has only in-frame clones and leaves some out. The repertoire has roughly 250,000 clones, around nine tenths of them found once; the top ten carry under 2%. Sequencing used PBMCs or T cells enriched from blood (not recorded which). These receptors all come from a woman in her fifties or sixties who had recovered from COVID-19. Each CDR3 is given with its conserved first and last residue. The D gene is left open where the match is weak. Some rows have no size entry. The others give once, few or many, or a class for an expanded clone.

abundance | v_gene | d_gene | CDR3aa
once | TRBV29-1 | TRBD2 | CSAATSTVVETQYF
NA | TRBV3-1/TRBV3-2 | NA | CASSHRTPTNEKLFF
NA | TRBV7-2 | TRBD2 | CASSHGTSGKTDTQYF
NA | TRBV5-1 | NA | CASSLGQAGSITDTQYF
NA | TRBV4-2 | TRBD2 | CASSAAGLAGAGDTQYF
once | TRBV14 | TRBD2 | CASSQAGLAGGRNYNEQFF
NA | TRBV12-5 | TRBD1 | CASGTTGYNEQFF
few | TRBV28 | TRBD2 | CASLGLAGGKVYEQYF
NA | TRBV18 | NA | CASSQQGLGAEAFF
NA | TRBV19 | NA | CASSLSLGNTIYF
NA | TRBV28 | NA | CASSKQGQPQHF
NA | TRBV7-2 | TRBD1 | CASSLSRDSADTQYF
NA | TRBV7-2 | NA | CASSSGQQAFF
NA | TRBV9 | TRBD1 | CASSASTGGNTEAFF
NA | TRBV9 | NA | CASSVDPGVGYGYTF
NA | TRBV28 | TRBD1 | CASSETGTNEKLFF
NA | TRBV19 | NA | CASSTRLYYEQYF
NA | TRBV7-3 | NA | CASSFLGGSYNEQFF
NA | TRBV27 | TRBD1 | CASRKTGLDIQYF
NA | TRBV10-1 | TRBD2 | CASSLRTSGIYEQFF
NA | TRBV4-3 | TRBD1 | CASSQDRDSSYEQYF
NA | TRBV5-1 | NA | CASSYGQPDTQYF
NA | TRBV27 | NA | CASSLWQASNSPLHF
NA | TRBV6-1 | TRBD2 | CASSDDTSAKDTQYF
NA | TRBV6-6 | NA | CASSHGLNTGELFF
NA | TRBV13 | NA | CASSLGRDFQMQYF
NA | TRBV9 | TRBD2 | CASEPGGDTQYF
NA | TRBV27 | TRBD2 | CASSASGSYEQYF
NA | TRBV3-1/TRBV3-2 | TRBD2 | CASSLTIAGAYNEQFF
NA | TRBV27 | NA | CASSFRQLGSYNSPLHF
NA | TRBV28 | TRBD1 | CASSSLTDRENEKLFF
NA | TRBV3-1/TRBV3-2 | TRBD2 | CASSSTSGGSYEQYF
NA | TRBV5-1 | NA | CASSPGQWDTEAFF
NA | TRBV9 | TRBD2 | CASSVGTSGNYEQYF
NA | TRBV7-9 | NA | CASSLLTGELFF
NA | TRBV2 | NA | CASRGGGRTEAFF
few | TRBV6-4 | TRBD1 | CASSDATGGNNEQFF
NA | TRBV28 | NA | CASNPSGEGSYEQYF
NA | TRBV10-1 | TRBD1 | CASSVDRVSGELFF
NA | TRBV5-4 | NA | CASSLVFSPGSLGDTQYF
NA | TRBV12-5 | TRBD1 | CASAAGTGYGYTF
once | TRBV2 | NA | CASIQGRGNEQFF
NA | TRBV3-1/TRBV3-2 | NA | CASSPGPGTPKWFF
NA | TRBV10-2 | NA | CASSVWLAGYEQYF
once | TRBV7-9 | NA | CASSFRDFTDTQYF
NA | TRBV9 | TRBD1 | CASSVSGQGTDTQYF
NA | TRBV3-1/TRBV3-2 | NA | CASSQETDSYEQYF
NA | TRBV7-9 | NA | CASSLDEADTQYF